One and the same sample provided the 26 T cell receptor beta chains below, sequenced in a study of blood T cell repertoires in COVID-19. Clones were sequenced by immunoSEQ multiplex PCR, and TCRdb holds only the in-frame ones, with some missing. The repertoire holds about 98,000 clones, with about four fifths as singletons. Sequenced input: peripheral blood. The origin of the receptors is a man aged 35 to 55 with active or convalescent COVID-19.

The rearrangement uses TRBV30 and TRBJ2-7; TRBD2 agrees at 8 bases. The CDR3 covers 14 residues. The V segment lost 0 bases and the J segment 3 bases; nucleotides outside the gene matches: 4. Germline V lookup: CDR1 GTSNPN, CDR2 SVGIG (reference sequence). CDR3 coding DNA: TGTGCCTGGAGTGTACCAGCGGGAGACTACGAGCAGTACTTC. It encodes CAWSVPAGDYEQYF.

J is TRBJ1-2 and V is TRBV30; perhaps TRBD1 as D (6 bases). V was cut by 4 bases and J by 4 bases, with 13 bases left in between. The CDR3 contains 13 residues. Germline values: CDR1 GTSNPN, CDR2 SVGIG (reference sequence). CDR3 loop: CAWKRGGIYGYTF. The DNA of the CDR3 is TGTGCCTGGAAGAGGGGGGGAATCTATGGCTACACCTTC.

CDR3 protein: CASSVGGYSNQPQHF. CDR3 in DNA: TGTGCCAGCAGCGTAGGAGGTTATAGCAATCAGCCCCAGCATTTT. V usage is TRBV9 and J usage is TRBJ1-5, with D unclear. The CDR3 runs to 15 residues. Germline V lookup: CDR1 SGDLS, CDR2 YYNGEE. V dropped 0 bases and J dropped 0 bases, with 7 bases sitting between them.

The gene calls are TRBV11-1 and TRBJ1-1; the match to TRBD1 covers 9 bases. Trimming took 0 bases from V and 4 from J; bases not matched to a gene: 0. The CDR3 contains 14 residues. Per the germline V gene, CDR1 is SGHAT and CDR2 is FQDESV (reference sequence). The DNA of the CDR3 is TGTGCCAGCAGCTTAGCGGGACAGGGCACTGAAGCTTTCTTT. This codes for CASSLAGQGTEAFF.

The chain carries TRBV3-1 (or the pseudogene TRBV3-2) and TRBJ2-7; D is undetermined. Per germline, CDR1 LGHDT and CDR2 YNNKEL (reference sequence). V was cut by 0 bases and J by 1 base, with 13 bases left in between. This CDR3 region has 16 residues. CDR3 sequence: CASSQDQDGASYEQYF. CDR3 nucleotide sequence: TGTGCCAGCAGCCAAGATCAAGACGGAGCGTCCTACGAGCAGTACTTC.

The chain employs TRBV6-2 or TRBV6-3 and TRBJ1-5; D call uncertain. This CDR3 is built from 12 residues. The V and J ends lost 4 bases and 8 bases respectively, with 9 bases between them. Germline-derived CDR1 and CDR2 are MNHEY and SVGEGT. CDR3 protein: CASSSPREPQHF. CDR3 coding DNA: TGTGCCAGCAGTTCCCCTCGCGAGCCCCAGCATTTT.

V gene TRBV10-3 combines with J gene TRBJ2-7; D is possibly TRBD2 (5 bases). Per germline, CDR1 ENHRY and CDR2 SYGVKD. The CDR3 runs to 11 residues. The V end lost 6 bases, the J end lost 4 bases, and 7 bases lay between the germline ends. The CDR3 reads CAIRRDYEQYF. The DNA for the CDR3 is TGTGCCATCAGGAGGGATTACGAGCAGTACTTC.

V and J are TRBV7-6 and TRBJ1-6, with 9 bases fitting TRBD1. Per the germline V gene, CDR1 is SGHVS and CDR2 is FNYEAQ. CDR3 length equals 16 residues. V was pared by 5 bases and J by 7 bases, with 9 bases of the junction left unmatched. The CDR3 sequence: CASSNTPGTGNSPLHF. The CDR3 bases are TGTGCCAGCAGCAATACGCCAGGGACAGGGAATTCACCCCTCCACTTT.

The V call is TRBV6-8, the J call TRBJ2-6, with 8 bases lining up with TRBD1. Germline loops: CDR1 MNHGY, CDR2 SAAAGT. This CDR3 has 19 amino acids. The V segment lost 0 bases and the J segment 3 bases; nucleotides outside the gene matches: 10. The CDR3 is CASSYSIEDRVFGANVLTF. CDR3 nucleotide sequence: TGTGCCAGCAGTTACTCGATAGAGGACAGGGTCTTTGGGGCCAACGTCCTGACTTTC.

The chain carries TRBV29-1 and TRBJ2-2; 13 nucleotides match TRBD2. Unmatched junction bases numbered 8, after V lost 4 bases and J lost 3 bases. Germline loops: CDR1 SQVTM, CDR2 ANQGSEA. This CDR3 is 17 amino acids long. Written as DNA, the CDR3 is TGCAGCGTTGTACGGACTAGCGGGGGCCCCGACACCGGGGAGCTGTTTTTT. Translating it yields CSVVRTSGGPDTGELFF.

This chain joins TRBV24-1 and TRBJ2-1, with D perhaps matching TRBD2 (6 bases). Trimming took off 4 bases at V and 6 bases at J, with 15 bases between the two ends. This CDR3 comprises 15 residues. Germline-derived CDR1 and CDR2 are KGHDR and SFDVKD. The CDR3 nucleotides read TGTGCCACCAGTGACCCCACTAGCAGGGTCAATGAGCAGTTCTTC. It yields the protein CATSDPTSRVNEQFF.

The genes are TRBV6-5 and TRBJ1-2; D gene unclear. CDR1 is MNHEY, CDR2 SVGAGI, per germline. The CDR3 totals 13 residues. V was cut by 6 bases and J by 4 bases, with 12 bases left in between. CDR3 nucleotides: TGTGCCAGCAGAAGAGGGCGGACCTATGGCTACACCTTC. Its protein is CASRRGRTYGYTF.

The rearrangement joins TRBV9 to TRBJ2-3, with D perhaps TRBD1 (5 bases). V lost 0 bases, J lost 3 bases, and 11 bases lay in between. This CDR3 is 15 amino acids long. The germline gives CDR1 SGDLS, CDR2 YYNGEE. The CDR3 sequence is CASSVVAGKTDTQYF. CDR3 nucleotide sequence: TGTGCCAGCAGCGTAGTGGCAGGGAAGACAGATACGCAGTATTTT.

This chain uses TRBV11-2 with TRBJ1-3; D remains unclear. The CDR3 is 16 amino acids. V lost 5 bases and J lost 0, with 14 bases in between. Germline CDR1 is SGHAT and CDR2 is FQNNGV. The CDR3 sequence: CASSPRTLSSGNTIYF. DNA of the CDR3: TGTGCCAGCAGCCCGCGGACTCTTAGCTCTGGAAACACCATATATTTT.

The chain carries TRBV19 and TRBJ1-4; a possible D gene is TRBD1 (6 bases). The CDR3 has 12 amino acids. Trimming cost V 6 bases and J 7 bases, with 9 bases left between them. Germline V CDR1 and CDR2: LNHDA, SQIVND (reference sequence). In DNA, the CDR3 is TGTGCCAGTAGCCTCAGGGGTGAAAAACTGTTTTTT. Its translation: CASSLRGEKLFF.

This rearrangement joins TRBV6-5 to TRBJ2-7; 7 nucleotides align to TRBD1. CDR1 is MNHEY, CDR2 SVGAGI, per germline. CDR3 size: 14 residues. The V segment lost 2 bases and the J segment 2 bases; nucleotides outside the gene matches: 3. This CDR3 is CASSYLQGPYEQYF. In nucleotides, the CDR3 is TGTGCCAGCAGTTACCTACAGGGGCCCTACGAGCAGTACTTC.

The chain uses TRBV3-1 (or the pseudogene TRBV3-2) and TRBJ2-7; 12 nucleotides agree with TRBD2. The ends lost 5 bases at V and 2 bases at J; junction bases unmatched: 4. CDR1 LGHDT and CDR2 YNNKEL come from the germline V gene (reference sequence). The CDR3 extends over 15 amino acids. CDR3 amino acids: CASSYRTSGAYEQYF. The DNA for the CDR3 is TGTGCCAGCAGCTACCGGACTAGCGGGGCCTACGAGCAGTACTTC.

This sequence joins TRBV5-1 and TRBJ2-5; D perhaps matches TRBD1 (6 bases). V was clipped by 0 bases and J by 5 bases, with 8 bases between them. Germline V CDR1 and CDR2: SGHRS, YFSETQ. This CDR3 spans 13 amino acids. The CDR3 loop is CASSLGDMETQYF. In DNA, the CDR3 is TGCGCCAGCAGCTTGGGGGACATGGAGACCCAGTACTTC.

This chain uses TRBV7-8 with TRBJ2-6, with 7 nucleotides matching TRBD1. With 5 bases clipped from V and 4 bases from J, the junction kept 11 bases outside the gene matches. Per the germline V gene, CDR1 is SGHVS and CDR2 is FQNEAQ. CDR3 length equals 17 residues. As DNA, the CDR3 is TGTGCCAGCAGCATAGACAGGGCAAGATTCGGGGCCAACGTCCTGACTTTC. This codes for CASSIDRARFGANVLTF.

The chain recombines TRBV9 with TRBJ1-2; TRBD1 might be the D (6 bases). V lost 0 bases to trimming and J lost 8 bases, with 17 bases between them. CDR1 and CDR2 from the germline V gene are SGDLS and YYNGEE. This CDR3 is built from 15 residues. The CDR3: CASSVADTGLGGYTF. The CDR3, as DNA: TGTGCCAGCAGCGTAGCCGATACAGGGCTAGGCGGCTACACCTTC.

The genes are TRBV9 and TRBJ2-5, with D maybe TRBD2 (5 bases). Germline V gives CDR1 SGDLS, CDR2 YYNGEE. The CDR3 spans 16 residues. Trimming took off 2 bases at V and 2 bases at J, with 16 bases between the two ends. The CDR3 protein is CASSVGERVGQETQYF. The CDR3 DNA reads TGTGCCAGCAGCGTGGGCGAGAGGGTCGGGCAAGAGACCCAGTACTTC. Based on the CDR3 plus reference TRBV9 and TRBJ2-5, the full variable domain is DSGVTQTPKHLITATGQRVTLRCSPRSGDLSVYWYQQSLDQGLQFLIQYYNGEERAKGNILERFSAQQFPDLHSELNLSSLELGDSALYFCASSVGERVGQETQYFGPGTRLLVL.

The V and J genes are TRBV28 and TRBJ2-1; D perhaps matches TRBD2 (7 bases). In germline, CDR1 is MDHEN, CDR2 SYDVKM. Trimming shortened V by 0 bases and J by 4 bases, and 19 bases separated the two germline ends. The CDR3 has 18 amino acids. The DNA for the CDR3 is TGTGCCAGCAGTTTATGGCCCACGGGGGCGGGGGTTTACAATGAGCAGTTCTTC. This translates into CASSLWPTGAGVYNEQFF.

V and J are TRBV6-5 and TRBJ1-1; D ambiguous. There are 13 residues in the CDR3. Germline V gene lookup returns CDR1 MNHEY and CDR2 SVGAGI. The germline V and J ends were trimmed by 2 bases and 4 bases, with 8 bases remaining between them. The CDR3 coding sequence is TGTGCCAGCAGTTACCCCGGGAGCACTGAAGCTTTCTTT. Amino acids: CASSYPGSTEAFF.

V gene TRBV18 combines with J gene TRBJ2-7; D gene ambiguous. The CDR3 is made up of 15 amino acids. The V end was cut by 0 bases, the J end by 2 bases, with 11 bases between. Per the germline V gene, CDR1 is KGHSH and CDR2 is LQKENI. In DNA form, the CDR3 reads TGTGCCAGCTCACCACCCACCGACGGAGCCTACGAGCAGTACTTC. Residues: CASSPPTDGAYEQYF.

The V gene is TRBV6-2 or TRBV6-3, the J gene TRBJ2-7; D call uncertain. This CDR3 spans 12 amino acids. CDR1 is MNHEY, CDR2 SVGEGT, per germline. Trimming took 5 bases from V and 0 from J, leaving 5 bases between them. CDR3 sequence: CASSPSSYEQYF. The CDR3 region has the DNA TGTGCCAGCAGTCCCTCCTCCTACGAGCAGTACTTC.

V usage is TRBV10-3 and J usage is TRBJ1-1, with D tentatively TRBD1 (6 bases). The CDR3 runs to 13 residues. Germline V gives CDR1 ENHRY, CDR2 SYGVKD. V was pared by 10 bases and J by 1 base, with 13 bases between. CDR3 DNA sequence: TGTGCCACTACTTCGGACAGGAACACTGAAGCTTTCTTT. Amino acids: CATTSDRNTEAFF.